There are many counts of the clone carrying this T cell receptor beta chain. Its antigen is currently unknown. V was clipped by 4 bases and J by 3 bases; unmatched bases: 1. CDR3 length: 13 amino acids. The data belong to a study of T-cell reconstitution after alpha-beta-depleted transplantation in children. Study-wide findings and caveats: High day-60 TCRbeta diversity in some patients came from surviving recipient T cells and thymic progenitors.

Unique molecular identifiers were incorporated when the TCRbeta library was constructed. In TCRdb, the PCR reads were re-called with MiXCR into one record per CDR3 protein. Of fewer than 250,000 distinct CDR3 sequences in the sample, approximately 15% are singletons; the top ten hold 43%. The receptor was isolated from a male patient aged 2 to 10 who had a stem cell transplant for acute lymphoblastic leukemia, so the T cells may come from the graft donor. The material sequenced was PBMCs, mostly from graft donor cells, taken 360 days after TCRalphabeta/CD19-depleted stem cell transplant. The chain employs TRBV12-3 or TRBV12-4 and TRBJ1-2, with 8 bases aligning to TRBD1. This chain's CDR3 is CASSSGQDYGYTF. CDR3 coding DNA: TGTGCCAGCAGTTCGGGACAGGACTATGGCTACACCTTC.